This is a list of T cell receptor beta chains from one sample in a study of shared clonotypes between healthy human individuals. TCRdb's table, derived via immunoSEQ multiplex PCR, lists solely in-frame clones and lacks some. The top ten clones hold 0.1% to 0.15% of a sample with some 2,100,000 clones, roughly 95% of them seen once. The sequenced sample consisted of naive CD4+ T cells sorted from blood. The receptors derive from a man aged 18 to 29 in good health. Each CDR3 is given without its conserved first and last residue.

V | CDR3
TRBV4-1 | ASSQEGLSSYNSPLH
TRBV4-1 | ASSLELSLAKNIQY
TRBV2 | ASTRGGYNSPLH
TRBV7-2 | ASSLVSGVGSYEQY
TRBV6-5 | ASSYWRGAGANVLT
TRBV6-1 | ASSFDGGAEGYT
TRBV10-3 | AISEGGGVHEQY
TRBV28 | ASTRDPTYEQY
TRBV5-6 | ASSLEGRNTGELF
TRBV6-5 | ASSSYGTTDTGELF
TRBV9 | ASSPRDGAYGYT
TRBV7-6 | ASSQRTNNEQF
TRBV7-9 | ASSPRGLAGANEQF
TRBV7-2 | ASMLAGIRNEQF
TRBV5-6 | ASSRGQGRTGELF